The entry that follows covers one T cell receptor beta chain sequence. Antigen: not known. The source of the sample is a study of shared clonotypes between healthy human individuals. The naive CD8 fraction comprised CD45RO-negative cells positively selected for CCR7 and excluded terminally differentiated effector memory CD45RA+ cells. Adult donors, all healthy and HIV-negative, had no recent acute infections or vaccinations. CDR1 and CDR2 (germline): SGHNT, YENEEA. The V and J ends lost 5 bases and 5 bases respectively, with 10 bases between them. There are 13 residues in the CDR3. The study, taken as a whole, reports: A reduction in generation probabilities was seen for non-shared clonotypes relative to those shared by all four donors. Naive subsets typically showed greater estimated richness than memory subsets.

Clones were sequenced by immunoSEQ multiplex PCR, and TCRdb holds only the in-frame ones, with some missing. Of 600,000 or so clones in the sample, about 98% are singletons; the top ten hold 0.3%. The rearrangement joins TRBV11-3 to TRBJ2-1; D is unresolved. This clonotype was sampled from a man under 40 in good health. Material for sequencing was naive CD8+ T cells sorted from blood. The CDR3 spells CASSAAEDNEQFF. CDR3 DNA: TGTGCCAGCAGCGCAGCCGAGGACAATGAGCAGTTCTTC.